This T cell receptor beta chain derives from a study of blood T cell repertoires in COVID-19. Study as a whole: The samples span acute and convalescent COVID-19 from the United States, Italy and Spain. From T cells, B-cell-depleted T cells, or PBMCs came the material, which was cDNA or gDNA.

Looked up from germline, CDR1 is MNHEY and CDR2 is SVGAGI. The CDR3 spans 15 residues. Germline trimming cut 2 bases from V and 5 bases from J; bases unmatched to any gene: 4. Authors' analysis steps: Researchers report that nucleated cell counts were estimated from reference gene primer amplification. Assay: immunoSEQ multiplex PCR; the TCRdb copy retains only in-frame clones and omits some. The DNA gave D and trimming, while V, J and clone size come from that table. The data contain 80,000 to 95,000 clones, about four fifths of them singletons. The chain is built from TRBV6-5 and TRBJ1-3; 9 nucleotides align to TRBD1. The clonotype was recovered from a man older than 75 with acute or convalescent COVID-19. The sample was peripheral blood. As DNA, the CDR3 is TGTGCCAGCAGTTACCTGGGACAGGGAAGAAACACCATATATTTT. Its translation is CASSYLGQGRNTIYF.